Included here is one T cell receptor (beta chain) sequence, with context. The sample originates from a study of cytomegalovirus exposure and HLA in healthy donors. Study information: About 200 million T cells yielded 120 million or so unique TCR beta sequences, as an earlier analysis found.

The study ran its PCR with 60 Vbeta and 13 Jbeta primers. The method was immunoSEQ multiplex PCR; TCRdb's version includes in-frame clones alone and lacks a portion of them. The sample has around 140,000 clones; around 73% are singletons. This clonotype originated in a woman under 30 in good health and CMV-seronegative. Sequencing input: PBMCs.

The CDR3 DNA sequence: TGCGCCAGCAGCTTTAGTGGCTCTGGGGCCAACGTCCTGACTTTC. This codes for CASSFSGSGANVLTF. The chain uses TRBV5-1 and TRBJ2-6; no definite D call. V lost 2 bases, J lost 0 bases, and 6 bases lay in between. This CDR3 is 15 amino acids long. Germline V lookup: CDR1 SGHRS, CDR2 YFSETQ.